Presented here are 13 T cell receptor beta chains from one specimen sequenced in a study of CD8 T cells in ankylosing spondylitis. MiXCR, applied by TCRdb to the 5' RACE reads, yields one record per CDR3 protein. Among tens of thousands of distinct CDR3 sequences, about 6.3% were seen once, and the ten largest hold about 12%. The sample consisted of blood, either unsorted or a sorted T cell fraction (not recorded which). These receptor sequences come from a male donor with ankylosing spondylitis or in good health (not recorded which).

This clonotype occurred many times. The V gene is TRBV24-1, the J gene TRBJ2-5; D is perhaps TRBD1 (6 bases). The germline V and J ends were trimmed by 5 bases and 0 bases, with 15 bases remaining between them. Germline V lookup: CDR1 KGHDR, CDR2 SFDVKD. The CDR3 has 16 amino acids. Here the CDR3 reads CATSGSPTGYQETQYF. The CDR3 DNA reads as TGTGCCACCAGTGGATCCCCGACAGGCTACCAAGAGACCCAGTACTTC.

This clonotype has only a few counts. A junction boundary mismatches the germline segment, possibly from a read error. The chain has TRBV7-6 and TRBJ1-1, with unresolved D. This CDR3 has 15 amino acids. The V gene's germline CDR1 is SGHVS and CDR2 FNYEAQ. The CDR3 bases are TGTGCTAGCACCCCACTGACTGAATGGAGCACTGAAGCTTTCTTT. Its translation: CASTPLTEWSTEAFF.

At least ten counts were recorded for this clonotype. The chain employs TRBV27 and TRBJ1-5; the D gene is possibly TRBD1 (5 bases). V was trimmed by 4 bases and J by 1 base, leaving 11 bases between them. The CDR3 is 15 amino acids. Germline CDR1 MNHEY, CDR2 SMNVEV (reference sequence). In DNA form, the CDR3 reads TGTGCCAGCAGTTCGCAGGGCCCCAGCAATCAGCCCCAGCATTTT. Translated: CASSSQGPSNQPQHF.

This clonotype was seen many times. The V and J genes are TRBV7-2 and TRBJ2-2; the match to TRBD2 covers 7 bases. This CDR3 has 16 amino acids. The germline gives CDR1 SGHTA, CDR2 FQGNSA. V trimming: 0 bases; J trimming: 3 bases; junction bases outside the gene matches: 4. The CDR3 spells CASSLARGLHTGELFF. As DNA, the CDR3 is TGTGCCAGCAGCTTAGCGCGGGGACTACACACCGGGGAGCTGTTTTTT.

This clonotype was recorded many times. This chain links TRBV5-1 with TRBJ2-5; the D is unclear. CDR1 is SGHRS, CDR2 YFSETQ, per germline. The CDR3 is 15 residues long. Trimming shortened V by 0 bases and J by 4 bases, and 13 bases separated the two germline ends. The CDR3 is CASSLVALSGETQYF. The CDR3 coding sequence is TGCGCCAGCAGCTTGGTGGCCCTGAGTGGAGAGACCCAGTACTTC.

This clonotype has a count of ten or more. The chain recombines TRBV5-1 with TRBJ2-1; 9 nucleotides match TRBD2. The V gene's germline CDR1 is SGHRS and CDR2 YFSETQ. The CDR3 contains 15 residues. The V gene end was trimmed by 7 bases and the J gene end by 6 bases; junction bases not matched to a gene: 11. As DNA, the CDR3 is TGCGCCAGCGGGATTAGCGGGAGCGCTGGCAATGAGCAGTTCTTC. Translating gives CASGISGSAGNEQFF. The whole variable domain, filled in from reference TRBV5-1 and TRBJ2-1, reads KAGVTQTPRYLIKTRGQQVTLSCSPISGHRSVSWYQQTPGQGLQFLFEYFSETQRNKGNFPGRFSGRQFSNSRSEMNVSTLELGDSALYLCASGISGSAGNEQFFGPGTRLTVL.

Many counts were recorded for this clonotype. The rearrangement joins TRBV7-9 to TRBJ1-1; D not resolved. Germline assignment: CDR1 SEHNR and CDR2 FQNEAQ (reference sequence). This CDR3 region has 17 residues. Trimming removed 1 base from V and 0 bases from J, with 15 bases in between. The CDR3 DNA follows: TGTGCCAGCAGCTTAGGCGAGGGTATCAGAATGAACACTGAAGCTTTCTTT. Protein sequence: CASSLGEGIRMNTEAFF.

At least ten counts were recorded for this clonotype. This chain links TRBV5-1 with TRBJ2-3; 10 bases agree with TRBD2. This CDR3 comprises 16 residues. V lost 2 bases, J lost 0 bases, and 3 bases stayed unmatched. Germline V gives CDR1 SGHRS, CDR2 YFSETQ. Here the CDR3 DNA reads TGCGCCAGCAGCTTCAGCGGGAGGGTCAGCACAGATACGCAGTATTTT. This encodes CASSFSGRVSTDTQYF. Combining the CDR3 with reference TRBV5-1 and TRBJ2-3 gives the whole variable domain KAGVTQTPRYLIKTRGQQVTLSCSPISGHRSVSWYQQTPGQGLQFLFEYFSETQRNKGNFPGRFSGRQFSNSRSEMNVSTLELGDSALYLCASSFSGRVSTDTQYFGPGTRLTVL.

For this clonotype: One end of the junction is discordant with germline, which a read error may explain. The chain uses TRBV29-1 and TRBJ2-5; D is undetermined. CDR1 and CDR2 from the germline V gene are SQVTM and ANQGSEA. This CDR3 has 11 residues. The CDR3 spells CSVDIQETLYF. CDR3 sequence (DNA): TGCAGCGTTGACATCCAAGAGACCCTGTACTTC.

This clonotype came up many times. The rearrangement links TRBV29-1 to TRBJ2-3; D is unresolved. The CDR3 sequence is 14 residues long. CDR1 SQVTM and CDR2 ANQGSEA come from the germline V gene. Trimming removed 4 bases from V and 4 bases from J, with 15 bases in between. CDR3 DNA: TGCAGCGTTGCCCCCTTAATAGCCCCAGATACGCAGTATTTT. Translating gives CSVAPLIAPDTQYF.

This clonotype has ten or more counts. This chain links TRBV10-3 with TRBJ2-7; no reliable D call. This CDR3 has 13 amino acids. Germline values: CDR1 ENHRY, CDR2 SYGVKD. The germline V and J ends were trimmed by 2 bases and 2 bases, with 7 bases remaining between them. The DNA of the CDR3 is TGTGCCATCAGTGAGCGGCAGACCTACGAGCAGTACTTC. Translation: CAISERQTYEQYF.

This clonotype was observed at least ten times. The V gene is TRBV12-3 or TRBV12-4, the J gene TRBJ1-1; the D gene is possibly TRBD1 (6 bases). This CDR3 comprises 18 residues. Trimming left V 6 bases short and J 0 bases short, with 23 bases between. Written as DNA, the CDR3 is TGTGCCAGCAGCCCACCACAGGGTGGGTTAAGGTTGAACACTGAAGCTTTCTTT. It is translated as CASSPPQGGLRLNTEAFF.

This clonotype was seen many times. The V gene is TRBV4-1, the J gene TRBJ2-3; 7 bases line up with TRBD1. CDR3 length equals 13 residues. The V gene end was trimmed by 10 bases and the J gene end by 2 bases; junction bases not matched to a gene: 6. The germline V gene has CDR1 MGHRA and CDR2 YSYEKL. CDR3: CATSGQITDTQYF. In nucleotides, the CDR3 is TGCGCCACCTCGGGACAGATCACAGATACGCAGTATTTT.